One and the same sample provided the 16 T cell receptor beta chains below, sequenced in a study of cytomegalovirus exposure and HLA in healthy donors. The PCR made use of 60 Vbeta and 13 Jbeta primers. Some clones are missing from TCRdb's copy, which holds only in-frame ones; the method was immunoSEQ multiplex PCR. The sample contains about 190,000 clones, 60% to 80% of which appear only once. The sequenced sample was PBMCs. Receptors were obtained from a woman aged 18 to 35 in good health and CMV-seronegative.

The DNA for the CDR3 is TGCGCCAGCAGCCAAGGACATGGGGGACAGGGGGGTATGAACACTGAAGCTTTCTTT. Encoded protein: CASSQGHGGQGGMNTEAFF. The chain combines TRBV4-3 with TRBJ1-1; 11 bases are a match to TRBD1. V trimming: 1 base; J trimming: 0 bases; junction bases outside the gene matches: 10. This CDR3 is built from 19 residues. Germline-derived CDR1 and CDR2 are LGHNA and YSLEER.

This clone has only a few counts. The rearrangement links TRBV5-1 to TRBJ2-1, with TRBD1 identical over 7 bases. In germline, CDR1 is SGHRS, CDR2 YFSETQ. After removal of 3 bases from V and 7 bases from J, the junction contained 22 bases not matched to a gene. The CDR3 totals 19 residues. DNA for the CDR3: TGCGCCAGCAGCTACCCTCCCTTGACAGGGACAACATTAGGGAATGAGCAGTTCTTC. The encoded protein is CASSYPPLTGTTLGNEQFF.

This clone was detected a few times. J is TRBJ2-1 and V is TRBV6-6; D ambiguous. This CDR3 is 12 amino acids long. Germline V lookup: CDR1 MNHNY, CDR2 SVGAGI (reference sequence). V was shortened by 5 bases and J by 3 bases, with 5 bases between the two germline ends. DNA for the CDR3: TGTGCCAGCAGTCAGTACTACAATGAGCAGTTCTTC. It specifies CASSQYYNEQFF.

The CDR3 loop is CASSLSPGSEAFF. The CDR3 nucleotides are TGCGCCAGCAGCTTGTCTCCGGGTTCTGAAGCTTTCTTT. The gene calls are TRBV5-1 and TRBJ1-1, with D hard to call. In germline, CDR1 is SGHRS, CDR2 YFSETQ. The CDR3 is 13 residues long. Trimming took 1 base from V and 6 from J, leaving 10 bases between them.

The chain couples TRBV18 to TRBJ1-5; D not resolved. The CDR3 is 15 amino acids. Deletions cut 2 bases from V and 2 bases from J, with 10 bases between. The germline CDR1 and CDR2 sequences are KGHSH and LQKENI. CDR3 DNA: TGTGCCAGCTCACCAAATTTCACAGGCAATCAGCCCCAGCATTTT. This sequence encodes CASSPNFTGNQPQHF.

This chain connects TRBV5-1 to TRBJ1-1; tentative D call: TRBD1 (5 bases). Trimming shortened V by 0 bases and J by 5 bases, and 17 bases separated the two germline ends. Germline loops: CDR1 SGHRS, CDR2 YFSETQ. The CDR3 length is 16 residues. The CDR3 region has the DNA TGCGCCAGCAGCTTGGCCAGTCGGGGGGTGGGAACTGAAGCTTTCTTT. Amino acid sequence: CASSLASRGVGTEAFF.

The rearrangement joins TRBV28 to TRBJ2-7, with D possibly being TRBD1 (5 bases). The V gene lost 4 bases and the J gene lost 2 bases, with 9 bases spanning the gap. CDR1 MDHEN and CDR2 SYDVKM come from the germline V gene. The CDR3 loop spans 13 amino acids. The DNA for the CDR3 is TGTGCCAGCAGTTACAGGATTACCTACGAGCAGTACTTC. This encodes CASSYRITYEQYF.

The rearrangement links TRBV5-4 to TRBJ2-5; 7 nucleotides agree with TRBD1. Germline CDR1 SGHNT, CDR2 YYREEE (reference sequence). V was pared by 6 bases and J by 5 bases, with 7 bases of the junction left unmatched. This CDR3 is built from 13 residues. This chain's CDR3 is CASKGGVPETQYF. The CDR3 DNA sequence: TGTGCCAGCAAAGGGGGCGTTCCGGAGACCCAGTACTTC.

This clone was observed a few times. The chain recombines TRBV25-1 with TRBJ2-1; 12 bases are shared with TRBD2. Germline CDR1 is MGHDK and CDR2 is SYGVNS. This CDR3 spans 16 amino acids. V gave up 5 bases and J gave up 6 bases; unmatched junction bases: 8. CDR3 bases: TGTGCCAGCAGTCGCCGCCTAGCGGGAGGGCCCAATGAGCAGTTCTTC. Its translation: CASSRRLAGGPNEQFF.

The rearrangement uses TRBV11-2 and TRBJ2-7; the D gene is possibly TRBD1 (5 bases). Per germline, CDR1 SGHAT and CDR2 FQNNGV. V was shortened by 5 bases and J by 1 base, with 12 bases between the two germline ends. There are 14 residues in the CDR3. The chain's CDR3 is CASSIFQGSYEQYF. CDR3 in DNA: TGTGCCAGCAGCATATTTCAGGGATCCTACGAGCAGTACTTC.

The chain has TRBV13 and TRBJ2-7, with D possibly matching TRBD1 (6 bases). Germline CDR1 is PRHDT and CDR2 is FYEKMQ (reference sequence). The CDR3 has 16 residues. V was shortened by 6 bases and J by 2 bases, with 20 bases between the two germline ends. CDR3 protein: CASSATTGHQAYEQYF. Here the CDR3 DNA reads TGTGCCAGCAGTGCCACGACGGGACACCAAGCCTACGAGCAGTACTTC.

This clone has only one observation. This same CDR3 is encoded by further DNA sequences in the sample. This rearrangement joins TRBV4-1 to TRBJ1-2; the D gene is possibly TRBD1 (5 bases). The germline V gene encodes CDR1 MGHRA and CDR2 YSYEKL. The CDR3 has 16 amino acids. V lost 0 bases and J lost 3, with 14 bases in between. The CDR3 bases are TGCGCCAGCAGCCAAGACCAGGGAAGGAACTACTATGGCTACACCTTC. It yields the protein CASSQDQGRNYYGYTF.

CDR3 sequence: CASQQNEKLFF. CDR3 DNA: TGTGCCAGCCAACAGAATGAAAAACTGTTTTTT. The chain couples TRBV7-2 to TRBJ1-4; no firm D call. The CDR3 is 11 residues long. The V and J ends lost 8 bases and 5 bases respectively, with 6 bases between them. The germline gives CDR1 SGHTA, CDR2 FQGNSA. Full variable domain (remainder filled in from reference TRBV7-2 and TRBJ1-4): GAGVSQSPSNKVTEKGKDVELRCDPISGHTALYWYRQSLGQGLEFLIYFQGNSAPDKSGLPSDRFSAERTGGSVSTLTIQRTQQEDSAVYLCASQQNEKLFFGSGTQLSVL.

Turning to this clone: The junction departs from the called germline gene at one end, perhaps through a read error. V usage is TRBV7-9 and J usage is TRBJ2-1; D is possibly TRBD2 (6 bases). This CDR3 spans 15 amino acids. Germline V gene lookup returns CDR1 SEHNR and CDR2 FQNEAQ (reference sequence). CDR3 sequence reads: CVSGSWDSTYNEQFF. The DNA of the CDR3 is TGTGTCAGCGGTTCGTGGGACTCAACCTACAATGAGCAGTTCTTC.

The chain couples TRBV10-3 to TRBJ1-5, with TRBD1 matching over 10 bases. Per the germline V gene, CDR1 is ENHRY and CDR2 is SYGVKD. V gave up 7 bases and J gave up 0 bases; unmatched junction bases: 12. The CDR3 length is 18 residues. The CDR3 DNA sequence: TGTGCCATCACACTCCGGGACAGGGGATGTTATAGCAATCAGCCCCAGCATTTT. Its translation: CAITLRDRGCYSNQPQHF.

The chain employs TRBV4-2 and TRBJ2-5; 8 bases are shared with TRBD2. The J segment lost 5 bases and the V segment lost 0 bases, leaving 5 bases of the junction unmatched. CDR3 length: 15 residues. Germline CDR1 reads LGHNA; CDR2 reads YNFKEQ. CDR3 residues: CASSQDREGRETQYF. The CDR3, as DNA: TGTGCCAGCAGCCAAGATCGGGAGGGACGGGAGACCCAGTACTTC.